This T cell receptor (beta chain) came from a study of blood T cell repertoires in COVID-19. On the study more broadly: Sample material is recorded as cDNA or gDNA derived from T cells, B-cell-depleted T cells, or PBMCs.

Data came from immunoSEQ multiplex PCR; TCRdb stores just in-frame clones and leaves some out. Among about 100,000 clones, 85% were seen once, and the ten largest hold over 10%. The V gene lost 7 bases and the J gene lost 6 bases, with 10 bases spanning the gap. This CDR3 has 11 residues. Germline CDR1 and CDR2: DFQATT and SNEGSKA (reference sequence). This sequence originates from a man aged 50 to 59 with active or convalescent COVID-19. The rearrangement joins TRBV20-1 to TRBJ2-1; a weak D match, TRBD2 (5 bases). Sequencing used peripheral blood. Here the CDR3 reads CSGPRGNEQFF. In nucleotides, the CDR3 is TGCAGTGGCCCTCGGGGCAATGAGCAGTTCTTC.